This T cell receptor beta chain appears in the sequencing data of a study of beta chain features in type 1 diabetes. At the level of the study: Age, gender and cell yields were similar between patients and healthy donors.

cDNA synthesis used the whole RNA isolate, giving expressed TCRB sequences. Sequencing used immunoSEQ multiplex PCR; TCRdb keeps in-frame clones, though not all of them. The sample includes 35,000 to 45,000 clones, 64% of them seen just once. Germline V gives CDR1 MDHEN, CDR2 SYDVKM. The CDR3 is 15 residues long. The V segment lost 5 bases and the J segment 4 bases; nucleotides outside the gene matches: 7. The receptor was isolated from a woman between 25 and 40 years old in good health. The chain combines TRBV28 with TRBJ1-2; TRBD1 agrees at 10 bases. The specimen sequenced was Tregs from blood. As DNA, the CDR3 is TGTGCCAGCAGTGTCCCGGGACAGGGGCCCTATGGCTACACCTTC. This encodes CASSVPGQGPYGYTF.